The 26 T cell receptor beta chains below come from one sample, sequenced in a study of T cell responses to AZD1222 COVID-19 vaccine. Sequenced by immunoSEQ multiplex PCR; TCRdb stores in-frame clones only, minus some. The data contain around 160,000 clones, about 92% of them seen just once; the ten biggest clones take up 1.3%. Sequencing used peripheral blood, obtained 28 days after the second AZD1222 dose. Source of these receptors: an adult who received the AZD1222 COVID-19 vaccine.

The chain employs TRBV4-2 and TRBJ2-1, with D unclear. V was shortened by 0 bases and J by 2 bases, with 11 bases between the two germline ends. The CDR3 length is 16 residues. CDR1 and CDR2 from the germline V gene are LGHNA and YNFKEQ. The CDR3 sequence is CASSQESGGAYNEQFF. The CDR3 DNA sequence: TGTGCCAGCAGCCAAGAGTCGGGCGGTGCCTACAATGAGCAGTTCTTC.

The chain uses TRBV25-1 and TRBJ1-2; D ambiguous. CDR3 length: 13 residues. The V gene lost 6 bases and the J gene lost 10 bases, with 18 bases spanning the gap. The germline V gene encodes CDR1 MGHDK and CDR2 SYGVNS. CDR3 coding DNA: TGTGCCAGCAGCACTACCGGGTCCCCAACCTACACCTTC. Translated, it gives CASSTTGSPTYTF.

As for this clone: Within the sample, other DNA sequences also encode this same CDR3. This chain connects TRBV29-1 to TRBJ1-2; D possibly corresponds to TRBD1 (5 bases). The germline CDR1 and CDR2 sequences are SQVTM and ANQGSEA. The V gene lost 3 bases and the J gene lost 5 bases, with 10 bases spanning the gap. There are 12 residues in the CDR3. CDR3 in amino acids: CSVEGQGYGYTF. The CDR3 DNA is TGCAGCGTTGAGGGCCAGGGATATGGCTACACCTTC.

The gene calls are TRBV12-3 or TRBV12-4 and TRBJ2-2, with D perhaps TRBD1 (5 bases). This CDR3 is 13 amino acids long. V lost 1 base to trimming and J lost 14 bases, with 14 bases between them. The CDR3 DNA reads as TGTGCCAGCAGTTTAGGACAGTCCTTCTCCCTGTTTTTT. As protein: CASSLGQSFSLFF.

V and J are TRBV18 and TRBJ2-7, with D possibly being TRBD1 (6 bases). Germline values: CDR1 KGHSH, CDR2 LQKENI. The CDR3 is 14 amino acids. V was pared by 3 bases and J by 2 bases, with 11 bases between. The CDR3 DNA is TGTGCCAGCTCACCTAACAGGGCCACCTACGAGCAGTACTTC. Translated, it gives CASSPNRATYEQYF.

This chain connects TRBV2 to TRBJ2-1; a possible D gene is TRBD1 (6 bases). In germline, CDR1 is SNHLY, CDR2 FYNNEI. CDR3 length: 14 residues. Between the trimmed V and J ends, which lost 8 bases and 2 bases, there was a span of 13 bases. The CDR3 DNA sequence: TGTGCCAGCGGGGGCAGGACCACCTACAATGAGCAGTTCTTC. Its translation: CASGGRTTYNEQFF.

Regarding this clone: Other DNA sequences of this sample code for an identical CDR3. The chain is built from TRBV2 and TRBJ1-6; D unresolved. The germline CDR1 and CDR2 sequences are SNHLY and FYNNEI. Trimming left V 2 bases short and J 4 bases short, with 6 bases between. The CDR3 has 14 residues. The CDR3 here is CASSETAYNSPLHF. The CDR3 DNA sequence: TGTGCCAGCAGTGAAACAGCATATAATTCACCCCTCCACTTT.

CDR3 coding DNA: TGTGCCAGTAGTACCGCGGGACAGGGTATCTATGGCTACACCTTC. Translating it yields CASSTAGQGIYGYTF. The rearrangement joins TRBV19 to TRBJ1-2; 9 bases align to TRBD1. The CDR3 consists of 15 residues. Germline CDR1 and CDR2: LNHDA and SQIVND (reference sequence). Germline trimming cut 4 bases from V and 4 bases from J; bases unmatched to any gene: 7.

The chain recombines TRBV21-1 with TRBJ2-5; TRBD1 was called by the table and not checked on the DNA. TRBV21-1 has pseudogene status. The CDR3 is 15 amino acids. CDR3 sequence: CASSHRQGRRGTQYF. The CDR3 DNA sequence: TGTGCCAGCAGCCACAGACAGGGCCGTAGGGGGACCCAGTACTTC.

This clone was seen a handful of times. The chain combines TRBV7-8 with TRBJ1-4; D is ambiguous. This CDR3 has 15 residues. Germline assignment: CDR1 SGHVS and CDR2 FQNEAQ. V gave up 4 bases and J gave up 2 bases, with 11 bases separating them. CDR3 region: CASSSSEQTNEKLFF. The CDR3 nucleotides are TGTGCCAGCAGCTCATCCGAACAGACTAATGAAAAACTGTTTTTT.

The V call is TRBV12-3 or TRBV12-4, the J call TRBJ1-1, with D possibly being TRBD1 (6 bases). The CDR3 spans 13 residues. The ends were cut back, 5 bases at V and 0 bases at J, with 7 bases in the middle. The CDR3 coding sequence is TGTGCCAGCAGTGGACAGCTGAACACTGAAGCTTTCTTT. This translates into CASSGQLNTEAFF.

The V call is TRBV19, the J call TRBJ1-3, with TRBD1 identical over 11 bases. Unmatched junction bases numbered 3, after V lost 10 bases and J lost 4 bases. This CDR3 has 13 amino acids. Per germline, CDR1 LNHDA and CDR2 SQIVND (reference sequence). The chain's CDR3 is CATRTGGGNTIYF. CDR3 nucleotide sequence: TGTGCCACCCGGACAGGGGGCGGAAACACCATATATTTT.

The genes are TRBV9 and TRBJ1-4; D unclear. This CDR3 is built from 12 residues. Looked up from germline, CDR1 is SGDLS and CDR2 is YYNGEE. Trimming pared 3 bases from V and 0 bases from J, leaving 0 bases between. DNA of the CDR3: TGTGCCAGCAGCGCAACTAATGAAAAACTGTTTTTT. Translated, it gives CASSATNEKLFF.

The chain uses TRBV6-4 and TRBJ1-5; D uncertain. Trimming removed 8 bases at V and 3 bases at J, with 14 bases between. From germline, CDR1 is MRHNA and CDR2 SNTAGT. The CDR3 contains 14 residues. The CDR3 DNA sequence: TGTGCCAGCTATGGGCGGCCTTTCAATCAGCCCCAGCATTTT. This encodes CASYGRPFNQPQHF.

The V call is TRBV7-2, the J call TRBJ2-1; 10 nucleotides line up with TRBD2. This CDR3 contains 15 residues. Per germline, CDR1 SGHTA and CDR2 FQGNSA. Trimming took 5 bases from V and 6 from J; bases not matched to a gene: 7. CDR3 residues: CASSPPGLAFNEQFF. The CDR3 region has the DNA TGTGCCAGCAGCCCGCCGGGACTAGCGTTCAATGAGCAGTTCTTC.

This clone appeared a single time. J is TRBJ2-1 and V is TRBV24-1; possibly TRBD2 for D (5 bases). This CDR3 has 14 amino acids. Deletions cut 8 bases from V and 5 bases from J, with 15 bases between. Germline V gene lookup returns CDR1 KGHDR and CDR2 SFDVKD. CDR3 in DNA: TGTGCCACCACCCCCCGGGGTTCGCACAATGAGCAGTTCTTC. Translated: CATTPRGSHNEQFF.

CDR3 coding DNA: TGTGCCAGCAGTTACCCGCCCTGGGCCCAATGGGGCCAAGAGACCCAGTACTTC. This encodes CASSYPPWAQWGQETQYF. The V call is TRBV6-2 or TRBV6-3, the J call TRBJ2-5; D call uncertain. CDR3 length: 18 amino acids. V lost 2 bases to trimming and J lost 1 base, with 20 bases between them. In germline, CDR1 is MNHEY, CDR2 SVGEGT.

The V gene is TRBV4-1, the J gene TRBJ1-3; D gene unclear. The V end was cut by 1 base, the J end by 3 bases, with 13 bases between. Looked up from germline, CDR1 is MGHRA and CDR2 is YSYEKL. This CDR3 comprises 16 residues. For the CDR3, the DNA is TGCGCCAGCAGCCAAGTACTTCGGGGAGGTGGAAACACCATATATTTT. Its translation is CASSQVLRGGGNTIYF.

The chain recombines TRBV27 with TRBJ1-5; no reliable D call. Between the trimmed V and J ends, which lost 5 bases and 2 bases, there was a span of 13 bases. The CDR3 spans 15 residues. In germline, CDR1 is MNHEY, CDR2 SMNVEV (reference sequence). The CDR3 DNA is TGTGCCAGCAGTCTGACCTGGGCGGGCAATCAGCCCCAGCATTTT. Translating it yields CASSLTWAGNQPQHF.

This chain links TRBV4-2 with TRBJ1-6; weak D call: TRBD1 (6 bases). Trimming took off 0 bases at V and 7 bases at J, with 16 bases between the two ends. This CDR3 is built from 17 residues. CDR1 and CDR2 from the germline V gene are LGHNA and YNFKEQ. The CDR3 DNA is TGTGCCAGCAGCCAAGACCACAACAGGGCCGGGAATTCACCCCTCCACTTT. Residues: CASSQDHNRAGNSPLHF.

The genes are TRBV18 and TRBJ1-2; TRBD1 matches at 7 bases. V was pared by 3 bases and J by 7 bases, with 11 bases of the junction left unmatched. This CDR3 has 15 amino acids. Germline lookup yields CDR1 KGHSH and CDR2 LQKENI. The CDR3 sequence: CASSPTGTALGGYTF. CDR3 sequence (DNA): TGTGCCAGCTCACCCACCGGGACAGCCTTGGGTGGCTACACCTTC.

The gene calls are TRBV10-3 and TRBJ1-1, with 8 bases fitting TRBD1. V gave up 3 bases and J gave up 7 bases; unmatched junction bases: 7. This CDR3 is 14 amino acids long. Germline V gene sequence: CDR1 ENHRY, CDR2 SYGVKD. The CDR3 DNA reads TGTGCCATCAGTGATGGACAGGGATCCTTTGAAGCTTTCTTT. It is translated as CAISDGQGSFEAFF.

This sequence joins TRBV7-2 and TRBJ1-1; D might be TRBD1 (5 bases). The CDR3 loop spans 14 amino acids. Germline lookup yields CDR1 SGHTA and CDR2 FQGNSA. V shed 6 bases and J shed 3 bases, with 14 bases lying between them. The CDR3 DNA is TGTGCCAGCAGTTCCTCCGGGGGGTACACTGAAGCTTTCTTT. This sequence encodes CASSSSGGYTEAFF. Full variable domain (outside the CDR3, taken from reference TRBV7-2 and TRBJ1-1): GAGVSQSPSNKVTEKGKDVELRCDPISGHTALYWYRQSLGQGLEFLIYFQGNSAPDKSGLPSDRFSAERTGGSVSTLTIQRTQQEDSAVYLCASSSSGGYTEAFFGQGTRLTVV.

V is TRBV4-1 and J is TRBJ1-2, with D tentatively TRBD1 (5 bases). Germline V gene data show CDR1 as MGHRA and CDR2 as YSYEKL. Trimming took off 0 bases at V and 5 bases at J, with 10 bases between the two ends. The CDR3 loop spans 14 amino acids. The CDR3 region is CASSQDRGIYGYTF. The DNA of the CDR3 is TGCGCCAGCAGCCAAGATAGGGGTATTTATGGCTACACCTTC.

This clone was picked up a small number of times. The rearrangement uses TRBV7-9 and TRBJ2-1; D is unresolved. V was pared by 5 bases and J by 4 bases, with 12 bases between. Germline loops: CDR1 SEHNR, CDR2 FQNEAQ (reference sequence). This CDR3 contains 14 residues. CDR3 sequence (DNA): TGTGCCAGCAGCCCCCCAGTCGGATACAATGAGCAGTTCTTC. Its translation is CASSPPVGYNEQFF.

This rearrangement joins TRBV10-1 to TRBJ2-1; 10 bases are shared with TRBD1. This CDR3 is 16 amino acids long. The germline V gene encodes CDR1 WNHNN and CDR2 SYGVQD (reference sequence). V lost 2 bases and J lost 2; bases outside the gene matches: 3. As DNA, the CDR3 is TGCGCCAGCAGTGAGGGGGGACAGGGGCCCTACAATGAGCAGTTCTTC. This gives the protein CASSEGGQGPYNEQFF.